The rows below give T cell receptor beta chains drawn from one sample of a study of cytomegalovirus exposure and HLA in healthy donors. The table came from immunoSEQ multiplex PCR; TCRdb's copy has only in-frame clones and leaves some out. The table includes about 86,000 clones, 70% to 80% detected once. The sample taken for sequencing was PBMCs. The receptors were sampled from a woman aged 40 to 55 in good health and CMV-seropositive. Both conserved end residues are part of each CDR3. The order of the fields is J gene, D gene, clone size, V gene, CDR3 DNA, CDR3 protein. D genes are given only for firm matches. Size values are once, few and many counts, or a class for expanded clones, and some rows have none.

TRBJ2-3 | TRBD1 | NA | TRBV19 | TGTGCCAGTAGTAAGTTGGGACAGGGGATAGATACGCAGTATTTT | CASSKLGQGIDTQYF
TRBJ2-1 | NA | NA | TRBV6-5 | TGTGCCAGCAGGCCCCTGGAGGGGCGTGGTGAGCAGTTCTTC | CASRPLEGRGEQFF
TRBJ2-1 | TRBD2 | NA | TRBV30 | TGTGCCTGGAGCCCGGGACTAGCGCTGAATGAGCAGTTCTTC | CAWSPGLALNEQFF
TRBJ1-5 | TRBD1 | once | TRBV6-5 | TGTGCCAGCAGTTTTGGGACAGGGCTCAATCAGCCCCAGCATTTT | CASSFGTGLNQPQHF
TRBJ1-5 | TRBD1 | NA | TRBV19 | TGTGCCAGTAACTCCGACAGGGGTCAGCCCCAGCATTTT | CASNSDRGQPQHF
TRBJ2-1 | TRBD2 | once | TRBV9 | TGTGCCAGCAGCGTAGAGGGAGCGGGGGGCGGGGATGAGCAGTTCTTC | CASSVEGAGGGDEQFF
TRBJ2-5 | TRBD2 | NA | TRBV7-2 | TGTGCCAGCAGCAGTAGGACTAGCGGGATAGAGACCCAGTACTTC | CASSSRTSGIETQYF
TRBJ1-4 | NA | once | TRBV19 | TGTGCCAGTAGTGCCGGCGGCCGAAGAAATGAAAAACTGTTTTTT | CASSAGGRRNEKLFF
TRBJ1-5 | TRBD1 | NA | TRBV19 | TGTGCCACCCGACAGGGTAATCAGCCCCAGCATTTT | CATRQGNQPQHF
TRBJ1-1 | TRBD1 | NA | TRBV19 | TGTGCCAGTAGTACATCGGACAGGCCGAACACTGAAGCTTTCTTT | CASSTSDRPNTEAFF
TRBJ2-7 | NA | NA | TRBV29-1 | TGCAGCGTGGGACCCGGGGGACGCGAGCAGTACTTC | CSVGPGGREQYF
TRBJ1-1 | NA | NA | TRBV6-4 | TGTGCCAGCAGTGGGGCGGGTAGCCAAGCTTTCTTT | CASSGAGSQAFF
TRBJ2-7 | NA | NA | TRBV29-1 | TGCAGCGTTCCCGGGGGTCCGAGCGAGCAGTACTTC | CSVPGGPSEQYF
TRBJ1-1 | TRBD1 | NA | TRBV7-9 | TGTGCCAGCAGCTTTCGACAGGGACGGGACACTGAAGCTTTCTTT | CASSFRQGRDTEAFF
TRBJ1-1 | NA | NA | TRBV6-5 | TGTGCCAGCAGTGTACACCAGGGTAGCACTGAAGCTTTCTTT | CASSVHQGSTEAFF
TRBJ2-5 | NA | NA | TRBV21-1 | TGTGCCAGCAGCACCAGGACAGGGCGAGAGACCCAGTACTTC | CASSTRTGRETQYF
TRBJ2-7 | NA | NA | TRBV29-1 | TGCAGCGTTGAAGATCGAGGCAGCAGCTACGAGCAGTACTTC | CSVEDRGSSYEQYF
TRBJ2-1 | TRBD1 | NA | TRBV4-1 | TGCGCCAGCAGCCAGCCGACAGGGCCCCCAGTCCATGAGCAGTTCTTC | CASSQPTGPPVHEQFF
TRBJ1-1 | TRBD1 | once | TRBV27 | TGTGCCAGCACCCCTGGAGGGACAGGGAACACTGAAGCTTTCTTT | CASTPGGTGNTEAFF
TRBJ2-1 | TRBD2 | NA | TRBV27 | TGTGCCAGCAGGCGAATGGGACTAGCGGAACCCAATGAGCAGTTCTTC | CASRRMGLAEPNEQFF
TRBJ2-3 | NA | few | TRBV7-9 | TGTTCCAGCAGCCCCCTCGCAGATACGCAGTATTTT | CSSSPLADTQYF
TRBJ2-3 | TRBD2 | NA | TRBV30 | TGTGCCTGGAGTGTAGCGGGGTCGGGAGATACGCAGTATTTT | CAWSVAGSGDTQYF
TRBJ1-2 | NA | few | TRBV5-1 | TGCGCCAGCAGCTTGTTATCAGGGCCTACTAACTATGGCTACACCTTC | CASSLLSGPTNYGYTF
TRBJ1-1 | NA | NA | TRBV19 | TGTGCCAGTAGTACTCAGGGGATTAGTTTCGGTACTGAAGCTTTCTTT | CASSTQGISFGTEAFF
TRBJ2-3 | TRBD2 | NA | TRBV2 | TGTGCCAGCAGTGCTAGCGGGAGGGCAGATACGCAGTATTTT | CASSASGRADTQYF
TRBJ1-5 | NA | NA | TRBV6-1 | TGTGCCAGCAGTGAAGTTTGGGGGCAACCCCAGCATTTT | CASSEVWGQPQHF
TRBJ2-1 | NA | NA | TRBV21-1 | TGTGCCAGCAGCAAAAGCCTGGGGAGCTCCTACAATGAGCAGTTCTTC | CASSKSLGSSYNEQFF
TRBJ1-1 | TRBD1 | NA | TRBV13 | TGTGCCAGCAGCTTCGGGACAGCTGAAGCTTTCTTT | CASSFGTAEAFF